This TCR beta chain emerged from a study of shared clonotypes between healthy human individuals. Naive-designated CD8 cells lacked CD45RO, were positively enriched for CCR7, and omitted terminally differentiated effector memory CD45RA+ cells. General study points: Generally, naive subsets came out with larger estimated richness than memory subsets.

Worth noting for this clone: No antigen is known for it.

Sequenced by immunoSEQ multiplex PCR; TCRdb stores in-frame clones only, minus some. This repertoire shows roughly 2 million clones, about 95% found once; its top ten account for approximately 1.2%. The CDR3 runs to 14 residues. Germline values: CDR1 SGHDT, CDR2 YYEEEE. Trimming took 2 bases from V and 2 from J, leaving 10 bases between them. Source material: naive CD8+ T cells sorted from blood. The sequence was obtained from a man aged 18 to 30 in good health. The chain has TRBV5-6 and TRBJ2-5; the D is unclear. This CDR3 is CASSFGRFQETQYF. For the CDR3, the DNA is TGTGCCAGCAGCTTCGGCAGATTTCAAGAGACCCAGTACTTC.